This paragraph covers one T cell receptor (beta chain) sequence. The method was immunoSEQ multiplex PCR; TCRdb's version includes in-frame clones alone and lacks a portion of them. The sample contains 110,000 to 150,000 clones, 86% of which appear only once. This entry is derived from a study of blood T cell repertoires in COVID-19. Study-level information: Collection of acute and convalescent COVID-19 samples took place in the United States, Italy and Spain. PBMCs, B-cell-depleted T cells, or T cells provided the cDNA or gDNA that made up the material.

Participants' reported clinical history set cohort assignment. Symptom resolution, clearance, or two negative PCRs marked the recovered donors of Cohort 3. J gave up 6 bases and V 5 bases, and 9 bases lay outside the gene matches. Germline CDR1 reads SGHTA; CDR2 reads FQGNSA. The length of the CDR3 is 15 residues. Sequencing was carried out using PBMCs or T cells enriched from blood (not recorded which). This rearrangement joins TRBV7-2 to TRBJ2-5, with TRBD1 identical over 10 bases. This clonotype was obtained from a man aged 50 to 59 who had recovered from COVID-19. This CDR3 is CASSPGGQGKKTQYF. For the CDR3, the DNA is TGTGCCAGCAGCCCTGGGGGACAGGGGAAGAAGACCCAGTACTTC.